This T cell receptor beta chain emerged from a study of identical twins. The study's findings and limits: Conclusions relied on cross-sectional statistical analysis, not following the same donors. Insertion counts were lower in abundant cord blood beta clonotypes, a trend that memory repertoires did not show. Analyses of zero insertions could be partly confounded by invariant MAIT and iNKT cells.

MiXCR, run by TCRdb on the 5' RACE reads, gives a single entry per CDR3 protein. Here the sample spans hundreds of thousands of distinct CDR3 sequences, around an eighth being singletons. With 3 bases removed from V and 1 base from J, the gap between germline ends came to 6 bases. This CDR3 region has 13 residues. Ten or more counts support this clonotype. Its antigen is still unknown. A further study also used this sample, focusing on yellow fever vaccine responses in identical twins. Per that paper: Reportedly, the T cell response mounted by twins to vaccine seemed partly convergent, partly personalized.

This clonotype originated in a young woman in good health. What was sequenced was PBMCs. The chain links TRBV12-3 or TRBV12-4 to TRBJ1-2; D is uncertain. The DNA for the CDR3 is TGTGCCAGCAGTTTCGGCTATAACTATGGCTACACCTTC. Its protein is CASSFGYNYGYTF.